This T cell receptor (beta chain) was documented in a study of blood T cell repertoires in COVID-19. Study background: Samples of COVID-19 (acute and convalescent) were obtained from the United States, Italy and Spain. Sources were T cells, B-cell-depleted T cells, or PBMCs; the material itself was cDNA or gDNA.

Methods used by the authors: Cell counts per sample came from amplifying reference gene primers. TCRdb's copy holds only in-frame clones and misses some; the assay was immunoSEQ multiplex PCR. D and trimming come from the DNA, and the V and J calls and clone size come from that table. The data contain 100,000 to 150,000 clones, around four fifths of them singletons. The specimen was peripheral blood. This receptor was identified in a man aged 60-69 years with acute or convalescent COVID-19.

Here the CDR3 reads CASSLFSDSPNTDTQYF. CDR3 bases: TGTGCCAGCAGTTTATTCTCGGACTCACCAAACACAGATACGCAGTATTTT. This chain connects TRBV27 to TRBJ2-3, with D possibly TRBD2 on 5 matching bases. Trimming shortened V by 1 base and J by 2 bases, and 16 bases separated the two germline ends. The CDR3 is made up of 17 amino acids. Per germline, CDR1 MNHEY and CDR2 SMNVEV (reference sequence).